The clone carrying this T cell receptor beta chain appeared a single time. Participant reports of clinical history set cohort assignment. J lost 3 bases, V lost 5 bases, and 8 bases had no gene match. Germline-derived CDR1 and CDR2 are MDHEN and SYDVKM. This CDR3 region has 15 residues. Original data processing: Nucleated cell number was recorded as an estimate derived from reference gene primer amplification. Method: immunoSEQ multiplex PCR; TCRdb's copy keeps in-frame clones and lacks some. Clonal size and the V and J genes are those of that table, whereas D and trimming came from the DNA. The sample lists approximately 220,000 clones; 80% were seen once. This sample is part of a study of blood T cell repertoires in COVID-19. Study summary: Sites in the United States, Italy and Spain provided acute and convalescent COVID-19 samples. T cells, B-cell-depleted T cells, or PBMCs provided the cDNA or gDNA that served as material.

The receptor was derived from a woman aged 40 to 55 with acute COVID-19. Sequenced sample: PBMCs or T cells enriched from blood (not recorded which). The chain couples TRBV28 to TRBJ1-2; 8 nucleotides agree with TRBD1. DNA for the CDR3: TGTGCCAGCAGTCCCTCAGGACAGGGCCACTATGGCTACACCTTC. Its protein is CASSPSGQGHYGYTF.